This TCR beta chain was retrieved from a study of CD8 T cells in ankylosing spondylitis. In germline, CDR1 is SGHRS, CDR2 YFSETQ. The CDR3 is made up of 13 amino acids. V was trimmed by 4 bases and J by 0 bases, leaving 6 bases between them. There are many counts of this clonotype. The antigen remains undetermined. Findings and limits, study-wide: Past research had described some motif variants in reactive arthritis synovial fluid and blood. It appeared that ankylosing spondylitis blood was characterized by a TCR beta motif of fewer than ten highly homologous variants. CD8+ by phenotype, disease-linked clones were relatively rare in peripheral blood. Reportedly, matched ankylosing spondylitis synovial fluid was significantly enriched for disease-linked clones.

TCRdb analysed the 5' RACE reads with MiXCR anew, one entry per CDR3 protein. This sample has 250,000 to 300,000 distinct CDR3 sequences, with 15% to 25% found just once. This clonotype was obtained from a male donor with ankylosing spondylitis or in good health (not recorded which). The sequencing input was blood, either unsorted or a sorted T cell fraction (not recorded which). The chain combines TRBV5-1 with TRBJ2-3; D remains ambiguous. The CDR3 protein is CASSPGSTDTQYF. The CDR3 coding sequence is TGCGCCAGCAGCCCCGGTAGCACAGATACGCAGTATTTT.